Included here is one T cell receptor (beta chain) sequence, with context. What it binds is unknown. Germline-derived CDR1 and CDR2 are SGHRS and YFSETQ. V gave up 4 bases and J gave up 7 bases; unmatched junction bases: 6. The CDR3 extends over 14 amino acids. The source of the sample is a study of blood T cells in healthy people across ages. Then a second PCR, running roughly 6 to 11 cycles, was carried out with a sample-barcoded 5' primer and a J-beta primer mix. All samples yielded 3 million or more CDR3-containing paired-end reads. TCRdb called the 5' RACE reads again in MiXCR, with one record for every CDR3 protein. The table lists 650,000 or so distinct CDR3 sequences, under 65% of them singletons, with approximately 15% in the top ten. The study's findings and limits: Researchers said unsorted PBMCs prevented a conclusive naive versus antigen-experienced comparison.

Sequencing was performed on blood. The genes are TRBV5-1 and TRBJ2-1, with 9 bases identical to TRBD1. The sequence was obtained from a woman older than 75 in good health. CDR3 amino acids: CASSLRQGGNEQFF. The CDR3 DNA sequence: TGCGCCAGCAGCCTACGACAGGGGGGGAATGAGCAGTTCTTC.